This entry lists 2 T cell receptor beta chains sequenced from one sample in a study of blood T cell repertoires in COVID-19. Clones were sequenced by immunoSEQ multiplex PCR, and TCRdb holds only the in-frame ones, with some missing. Among 300,000 to 450,000 clones listed, approximately 89% were seen once. The sequencing input was peripheral blood. Every receptor here comes from a woman in her 30s with COVID-19, enrolled during active disease.

The V call is TRBV3-1 (or the pseudogene TRBV3-2), the J call TRBJ2-7; the D gene is possibly TRBD1 (5 bases). The germline V gene encodes CDR1 LGHDT and CDR2 YNNKEL (reference sequence). The CDR3 sequence is 14 residues long. V shed 4 bases and J shed 3 bases, with 13 bases lying between them. DNA of the CDR3: TGTGCCAGCAGCCCGACAGAAGAGCACTACGAGCAGTACTTC. This codes for CASSPTEEHYEQYF.

The chain links TRBV19 to TRBJ1-5; D might be TRBD1 (5 bases). V was trimmed by 7 bases and J by 1 base, leaving 14 bases between them. The CDR3 is 15 residues long. Germline V gene sequence: CDR1 LNHDA, CDR2 SQIVND (reference sequence). Written as DNA, the CDR3 is TGTGCCAGTAATCTCAGGGCGAGGAGCAATCAGCCCCAGCATTTT. This encodes CASNLRARSNQPQHF. Filled out from reference TRBV19 and TRBJ1-5, the complete variable domain reads DGGITQSPKYLFRKEGQNVTLSCEQNLNHDAMYWYRQDPGQGLRLIYYSQIVNDFQKGDIAEGYSVSREKKESFPLTVTSAQKNPTAFYLCASNLRARSNQPQHFGDGTRLSIL.